Presented here are 28 T cell receptor beta chains from one specimen sequenced in a study of cytomegalovirus exposure and HLA in healthy donors. Primers included in the PCR were 60 Vbeta and 13 Jbeta primers. Repertoires were generated with immunoSEQ multiplex PCR, while TCRdb's copy carries only in-frame clones and drops some. The sample has under 150,000 clones, roughly 74% seen once. Source material: PBMCs. The receptors were gathered from a woman aged 35 to 49 in good health and CMV-seropositive.

The rearrangement uses TRBV4-1 and TRBJ2-3; a possible D gene is TRBD2 (6 bases). The CDR3 is made up of 21 amino acids. Germline V CDR1 and CDR2: MGHRA, YSYEKL. V lost 4 bases, J lost 4 bases, and 33 bases lay in between. DNA for the CDR3: TGCGCCAGCAGCCGGAGGGATTCGGGTTTTAGCGGAACAGGCGGACCAGATACGCAGTATTTT. Translating it yields CASSRRDSGFSGTGGPDTQYF.

This clone was found a few times. The chain employs TRBV19 and TRBJ2-4, with 8 bases matching TRBD2. The CDR3 loop spans 16 amino acids. V was pared by 3 bases and J by 0 bases, with 4 bases of the junction left unmatched. Germline V gene sequence: CDR1 LNHDA, CDR2 SQIVND (reference sequence). CDR3 DNA sequence: TGTGCCAGTAGTATCGGACTAGCCGTAGCCAAAAACATTCAGTACTTC. Protein product: CASSIGLAVAKNIQYF. The whole variable domain, filled in from reference TRBV19 and TRBJ2-4, reads DGGITQSPKYLFRKEGQNVTLSCEQNLNHDAMYWYRQDPGQGLRLIYYSQIVNDFQKGDIAEGYSVSREKKESFPLTVTSAQKNPTAFYLCASSIGLAVAKNIQYFGAGTRLSVL.

This clone was counted a few times. A much more abundant neighbour one base away suggests this may be a read error. The V call is TRBV30, the J call TRBJ1-1; a weak D match, TRBD1 (6 bases). Germline loops: CDR1 GTSNPN, CDR2 SVGIG (reference sequence). This CDR3 comprises 14 residues. DNA of the CDR3: TGTGCCTGGAGTGTAAGGTCCCAGGGGCCTGAAGCTCTCTTT. As protein: CAWSVRSQGPEALF.

In DNA form, the CDR3 reads TGTGCCAGCAGCTCCGGACTAGGCGGGGAGCTGTTTTTT. This codes for CASSSGLGGELFF. The chain employs TRBV7-2 and TRBJ2-2; 7 bases fit TRBD2. The CDR3 sequence is 13 residues long. CDR1 is SGHTA and CDR2 is FQGNSA in the germline V gene. Unmatched junction bases numbered 3, after V lost 4 bases and J lost 7 bases.

The chain couples TRBV5-4 to TRBJ2-6; D is undetermined. CDR3 length: 16 residues. Trimming cost V 0 bases and J 0 bases, with 7 bases left between them. Germline assignment: CDR1 SGHNT and CDR2 YYREEE (reference sequence). As DNA, the CDR3 is TGTGCCAGCAGCTTGGGGCGGTCCTCTGGGGCCAACGTCCTGACTTTC. It specifies CASSLGRSSGANVLTF.

This chain connects TRBV11-3 to TRBJ1-1; D unclear. The CDR3 covers 15 residues. V was pared by 0 bases and J by 5 bases, with 13 bases between. Per the germline V gene, CDR1 is SGHNT and CDR2 is YENEEA. This CDR3 reads CASSLDPSAGTEAFF. The CDR3 bases are TGTGCCAGCAGCTTAGACCCGAGCGCGGGAACTGAAGCTTTCTTT.

The rearrangement uses TRBV7-6 and TRBJ2-3, with 15 bases that match TRBD2. Germline CDR1 SGHVS, CDR2 FNYEAQ. After removal of 3 bases from V and 0 bases from J, the junction contained 7 bases not matched to a gene. This CDR3 has 19 amino acids. The CDR3 spells CASSFSPGLAGGSTDTQYF. Here the CDR3 DNA reads TGTGCCAGCAGCTTTAGCCCGGGACTAGCGGGAGGCAGCACAGATACGCAGTATTTT.

This clone was observed once. The chain joins TRBV10-3 to TRBJ2-5; 13 nucleotides line up with TRBD2. The J call is doubtful: the DNA matches TRBJ2-7 better. CDR3 length: 13 amino acids. Germline CDR1 ENHRY, CDR2 SYGVKD. CDR3 sequence (DNA): TGTGCCATTCGGACTAGCGGGAGCTACGAGCAGTACTTC. Its translation: CAIRTSGSYEQYF.

On this clone: Other DNA sequences in the sample encode the same CDR3. J is TRBJ2-5 and V is TRBV5-4; 9 bases align to TRBD2. The CDR3 length is 15 residues. The ends lost 0 bases at V and 1 base at J; junction bases unmatched: 1. Germline V gives CDR1 SGHNT, CDR2 YYREEE (reference sequence). Written as DNA, the CDR3 is TGTGCCAGCAGCTTGGTACTAGCGGGCCAAGAGACCCAGTACTTC. Translation: CASSLVLAGQETQYF.

The CDR3 loop is CASSFKTSGSNEQYF. As DNA, the CDR3 is TGCGCCAGCAGCTTCAAAACTAGCGGGAGTAACGAGCAGTACTTC. J is TRBJ2-7 and V is TRBV5-1, with 11 bases aligning to TRBD2. The CDR3 sequence is 15 residues long. The V segment lost 2 bases and the J segment 5 bases; nucleotides outside the gene matches: 6. Germline V CDR1 and CDR2: SGHRS, YFSETQ.

The genes are TRBV7-2 and TRBJ2-2; 9 bases agree with TRBD2. The ends lost 3 bases at V and 5 bases at J; junction bases unmatched: 1. Looked up from germline, CDR1 is SGHTA and CDR2 is FQGNSA. The CDR3 is 14 amino acids. CDR3 loop: CASSFTSGTGELFF. The CDR3 bases are TGTGCCAGCAGCTTTACTAGCGGGACCGGGGAGCTGTTTTTT.

This clone was detected only once. This chain uses TRBV11-2 with TRBJ2-1; 7 bases are a match to TRBD2. CDR1 SGHAT and CDR2 FQNNGV come from the germline V gene. This CDR3 has 14 residues. The junction had 7 bases not matched to a gene; V was cut back by 4 bases and J by 7 bases. Here the CDR3 DNA reads TGTGCCAGCAGCTCTCTACTAGCGACGAATGAGCAGTTCTTC. This gives the protein CASSSLLATNEQFF.

The rearrangement joins TRBV7-2 to TRBJ2-4; 10 nucleotides align to TRBD1. The CDR3 is 17 amino acids. Germline V CDR1 and CDR2: SGHTA, FQGNSA. V shed 5 bases and J 0 bases; nucleotides not matched to a gene: 7. The DNA of the CDR3 is TGTGCCAGCAGCGAACGACAGGGGGCCAGAGCCAAAAACATTCAGTACTTC. Protein: CASSERQGARAKNIQYF.

This clone was seen a few times. The chain has TRBV10-3 and TRBJ2-1; D not resolved. This CDR3 contains 11 residues. CDR1 is ENHRY and CDR2 is SYGVKD in the germline V gene. V shed 8 bases and J shed 3 bases, with 5 bases lying between them. This CDR3 reads CAIYYYNEQFF. CDR3 in DNA: TGTGCCATCTACTACTACAATGAGCAGTTCTTC.

This chain joins TRBV4-1 and TRBJ2-7, with a tentative D call TRBD1 (7 bases). The V and J ends lost 1 base and 4 bases respectively, with 23 bases between them. The CDR3 loop spans 18 amino acids. CDR1 and CDR2 from the germline V gene are MGHRA and YSYEKL. The CDR3, as DNA: TGCGCCAGCAGCCAAGTTGACCTTTTTGGAGGGGGCGGGTACGAGCAGTACTTC. The encoded protein is CASSQVDLFGGGGYEQYF.

The V gene is TRBV6-5, the J gene TRBJ2-7; 9 bases align to TRBD2. Germline CDR1 MNHEY, CDR2 SVGAGI. The CDR3 extends over 15 amino acids. The V segment lost 4 bases and the J segment 2 bases; nucleotides outside the gene matches: 6. This chain's CDR3 is CASSSPLAGAYEQYF. As DNA, the CDR3 is TGTGCCAGCAGTTCCCCACTAGCGGGTGCCTACGAGCAGTACTTC.

This chain uses TRBV18 with TRBJ2-3, with D possibly being TRBD1 (5 bases). The CDR3 spans 15 residues. Trimming pared 3 bases from V and 0 bases from J, leaving 10 bases between. CDR1 is KGHSH, CDR2 LQKENI, per germline. CDR3 protein: CASSPRQLSTDTQYF. The CDR3 nucleotides are TGTGCCAGCTCACCGAGACAGCTAAGCACAGATACGCAGTATTTT.

The V and J genes are TRBV5-4 and TRBJ1-1; weak D call: TRBD1 (6 bases). Trimming removed 6 bases from V and 7 bases from J, with 16 bases in between. CDR3 size: 13 residues. CDR1 and CDR2 (germline): SGHNT, YYREEE (reference sequence). Here the CDR3 DNA reads TGTGCCAGCACCCCACGGGGGGCCAGTGAAGCTTTCTTT. Protein sequence: CASTPRGASEAFF.

This sequence joins TRBV6-5 and TRBJ2-2; D gene unclear. CDR3 size: 13 residues. The ends were cut back, 0 bases at V and 6 bases at J, with 5 bases in the middle. Per germline, CDR1 MNHEY and CDR2 SVGAGI. The CDR3 bases are TGTGCCAGCAGTTACTCGTTAGCCGGGGAGCTGTTTTTT. Translation gives CASSYSLAGELFF.

The rearrangement uses TRBV5-3 and TRBJ2-1, with 8 bases fitting TRBD2. TRBV5-3 is labeled an ORF, and its function is uncertain. This CDR3 comprises 15 residues. J gave up 3 bases and V 4 bases, and 6 bases lay outside the gene matches. In DNA, the CDR3 is TGTGCCAGAAGCCCCTGGACTAGCTTCTACAATGAGCAGTTCTTC. Amino acid sequence: CARSPWTSFYNEQFF.

This clone is a singleton in its sample. In DNA, the CDR3 is TGTGCCAGCAGCTTATCAATACGGGACAGTAAGTCTGGGGCCAACGTCCTGACTTTC. It encodes CASSLSIRDSKSGANVLTF. This chain uses TRBV7-6 with TRBJ2-6; 7 bases agree with TRBD1. The V gene's germline CDR1 is SGHVS and CDR2 FNYEAQ. The CDR3 is 19 residues long. The V and J ends lost 2 bases and 1 base, in that order; junction bases with no gene match: 11.

CDR3 in amino acids: CASSLGGVDYRLSSYEQYF. The CDR3 nucleotides read TGCGCCAGCAGCTTGGGGGGGGTCGACTATAGACTAAGCTCCTACGAGCAGTACTTC. The chain uses TRBV5-1 and TRBJ2-7; TRBD2 is a possible D gene (6 bases). Germline assignment: CDR1 SGHRS and CDR2 YFSETQ. This CDR3 is built from 19 residues. Trimming cost V 0 bases and J 0 bases, with 22 bases left between them.

The rearrangement joins TRBV5-4 to TRBJ2-7; D possibly corresponds to TRBD2 (6 bases). The germline V gene has CDR1 SGHNT and CDR2 YYREEE (reference sequence). V dropped 0 bases and J dropped 3 bases, with 13 bases sitting between them. This CDR3 has 15 amino acids. CDR3 sequence reads: CASSLGGGSFYEQYF. The CDR3 DNA is TGTGCCAGCAGCTTGGGGGGAGGAAGTTTCTACGAGCAGTACTTC.

The rearrangement links TRBV23-1 to TRBJ1-1, with a tentative D call TRBD1 (5 bases). TRBV23-1 is filed as an ORF, its function uncertain. Trimming left V 6 bases short and J 5 bases short, with 16 bases between. The CDR3 sequence is 14 residues long. Written as DNA, the CDR3 is TGCGCCAGCAGACTGGGGGGGGTGGGAACTGAAGCTTTCTTT. As protein: CASRLGGVGTEAFF.

This clone came up once. The chain carries TRBV7-8 and TRBJ2-7; 11 nucleotides match TRBD1. Germline V gene data show CDR1 as SGHVS and CDR2 as FQNEAQ. V shed 3 bases and J 6 bases; nucleotides not matched to a gene: 16. The CDR3 runs 18 residues. CDR3 DNA sequence: TGTGCCAGCAGCTTCCATTGGATAAAAGGACAGGGGGCTGTCGAGCAGTACTTC. It translates to CASSFHWIKGQGAVEQYF.

The table lists this clone with a few counts. The rearrangement uses TRBV6-1 and TRBJ2-2, with TRBD1 matching 7 bases. The CDR3 contains 15 residues. V was pared by 0 bases and J by 5 bases, with 3 bases of the junction left unmatched. CDR1 and CDR2 from the germline V gene are MNHNS and SASEGT. This CDR3 reads CASSEALRGTGELFF. CDR3 bases: TGTGCCAGCAGTGAAGCGCTCAGGGGGACCGGGGAGCTGTTTTTT.

The table lists this clone with a few counts. V and J are TRBV7-8 and TRBJ2-1, with D unclear. Germline V gene data show CDR1 as SGHVS and CDR2 as FQNEAQ. This CDR3 region has 19 residues. The germline V and J ends were trimmed by 6 bases and 0 bases, with 24 bases remaining between them. The CDR3 reads CASSKLGLASFSSYNEQFF. For the CDR3, the DNA is TGTGCCAGCAGTAAGCTGGGCCTCGCATCTTTTAGCTCCTACAATGAGCAGTTCTTC.

Notes on this clone: Germline and junction disagree at one end, which may indicate a read error. The chain links TRBV7-7 to TRBJ2-1; 7 bases fit TRBD2. From germline, CDR1 is SSHAT and CDR2 FNYEAQ (reference sequence). This CDR3 comprises 16 residues. In DNA form, the CDR3 reads TGTGCTAGCAGCTCCTCGCCTAGCGGAGCCTACAATGAGCAGTTCTTC. Translated, it gives CASSSSPSGAYNEQFF.